Below, 19 T cell receptor beta chains from the same sample are listed, as sequenced in a study of glioma-infiltrating T cells after dendritic cell vaccination. Only in-frame clones appear in the TCRdb table, and some are missing; sequencing was by immunoSEQ multiplex PCR. The top ten hold under 8.5% of the sample, which has approximately 85,000 clones, about 85% seen once. As to time point: after dendritic cell vaccination, including at tumor progression/relapse. The sample in question was blood, obtained after dendritic cell vaccination. These receptors originate from a human donor with glioblastoma.

The genes are TRBV27 and TRBJ2-7; possible D gene TRBD2, 6 bases. With 3 bases removed from V and 5 bases from J, the gap between germline ends came to 11 bases. Germline CDR1 reads MNHEY; CDR2 reads SMNVEV (reference sequence). CDR3 length: 13 amino acids. CDR3 region: CASSFSGRNEQYF. CDR3 in DNA: TGTGCCAGCAGTTTCTCAGGGAGGAACGAGCAGTACTTC.

This sequence joins TRBV2 and TRBJ2-7; 7 nucleotides agree with TRBD1. The germline V gene has CDR1 SNHLY and CDR2 FYNNEI. This CDR3 contains 14 residues. V lost 5 bases to trimming and J lost 1 base; unmatched junction nucleotides: 5. The CDR3 DNA reads TGTGCCAGCAGTCAGACAGGGCCTTCCTACGAGCAGTACTTC. Protein sequence: CASSQTGPSYEQYF.

V usage is TRBV2 and J usage is TRBJ1-2; D is ambiguous. Looked up from germline, CDR1 is SNHLY and CDR2 is FYNNEI. V lost 4 bases, J lost 6 bases, and 18 bases lay in between. The CDR3 loop spans 15 amino acids. The CDR3 loop reads CASSGFTGLRNGYTF. The CDR3 DNA follows: TGTGCCAGCAGTGGTTTTACGGGGTTGCGGAATGGCTACACCTTC.

The V call is TRBV27, the J call TRBJ2-4; 7 bases align to TRBD2. There are 16 residues in the CDR3. J was trimmed by 2 bases and V by 0 bases; bases with no gene match: 4. CDR1 is MNHEY and CDR2 is SMNVEV in the germline V gene (reference sequence). This CDR3 is CASSLSGGASKNIQYF. The CDR3 DNA reads TGTGCCAGCAGTTTATCGGGAGGGGCCTCCAAAAACATTCAGTACTTC.

This clone was detected once. This chain joins TRBV19 and TRBJ1-4; no firm D call. CDR1 is LNHDA and CDR2 is SQIVND in the germline V gene (reference sequence). The CDR3 totals 11 residues. V was cut by 4 bases and J by 10 bases, with 7 bases left in between. The DNA of the CDR3 is TGTGCCAGTAGTACTCGGGGAAAACTGTTTTTT. Translating gives CASSTRGKLFF.

The chain carries TRBV5-6 and TRBJ1-2; no clear D. The CDR3 is made up of 16 amino acids. The germline V gene encodes CDR1 SGHDT and CDR2 YYEEEE. The germline V and J ends were trimmed by 5 bases and 4 bases, with 21 bases remaining between them. The CDR3 region is CASSSPVEKGGYGYTF. CDR3 nucleotides: TGTGCCAGCAGTAGCCCCGTCGAGAAGGGAGGCTATGGCTACACCTTC.

The gene calls are TRBV2 and TRBJ2-1; TRBD2 matches 10 bases. V lost 4 bases and J lost 7; bases outside the gene matches: 7. From germline, CDR1 is SNHLY and CDR2 FYNNEI. This CDR3 region has 15 residues. This CDR3 reads CASSALAGVGNEQFF. The CDR3 bases are TGTGCCAGCAGTGCCCTAGCGGGAGTGGGAAATGAGCAGTTCTTC. Supplemented by reference TRBV2 and TRBJ2-1, the full variable domain reads EPEVTQTPSHQVTQMGQEVILRCVPISNHLYFYWYRQILGQKVEFLVSFYNNEISEKSEIFDDQFSVERPDGSNFTLKIRSTKLEDSAMYFCASSALAGVGNEQFFGPGTRLTVL.

The rearrangement uses TRBV10-3 and TRBJ2-7, with 7 nucleotides matching TRBD1. CDR3 length: 14 amino acids. Germline CDR1 reads ENHRY; CDR2 reads SYGVKD. Trimming took 5 bases from V and 0 from J; bases not matched to a gene: 4. The CDR3, as DNA: TGTGCCATCAGTAACCGGGACAGCTCCTACGAGCAGTACTTC. It translates to CAISNRDSSYEQYF.

This clone occurred once. The CDR3 sequence: CASSPRGSREKLFF. DNA for the CDR3: TGTGCCAGCAGCCCCCGGGGGTCCAGGGAAAAACTGTTTTTT. This chain connects TRBV11-1 to TRBJ1-4, with D possibly TRBD1 on 5 matching bases. CDR3 size: 14 residues. Germline V gives CDR1 SGHAT, CDR2 FQDESV (reference sequence). V was trimmed by 5 bases and J by 8 bases, leaving 15 bases between them. The variable domain in full, completed from reference TRBV11-1 and TRBJ1-4, reads EAEVAQSPRYKITEKSQAVAFWCDPISGHATLYWYRQILGQGPELLVQFQDESVVDDSQLPKDRFSAERLKGVDSTLKIQPAELGDSAMYLCASSPRGSREKLFFGSGTQLSVL.

The genes are TRBV4-1 and TRBJ2-1; 8 bases align to TRBD2. CDR3 length: 20 residues. In germline, CDR1 is MGHRA, CDR2 YSYEKL. V shed 0 bases and J 0 bases; nucleotides not matched to a gene: 13. The CDR3 bases are TGCGCCAGCAGCCAAGAGTGGCCCTATCAGCGGGAGTCCTCCTACAATGAGCAGTTCTTC. It yields the protein CASSQEWPYQRESSYNEQFF.

This clone appeared once. The chain recombines TRBV28 with TRBJ1-5; the match to TRBD1 covers 8 bases. V lost 6 bases and J lost 7; bases outside the gene matches: 11. The CDR3 covers 15 residues. Germline V gene data show CDR1 as MDHEN and CDR2 as SYDVKM. The DNA for the CDR3 is TGTGCCAGCAGGTTGGGGCTGACAGGGGTCCAGCCCCAGCATTTT. This encodes CASRLGLTGVQPQHF. The complete variable domain, with remaining parts taken from reference TRBV28 and TRBJ1-5, reads DVKVTQSSRYLVKRTGEKVFLECVQDMDHENMFWYRQDPGLGLRLIYFSYDVKMKEKGDIPEGYSVSREKKERFSLILESASTNQTSMYLCASRLGLTGVQPQHFGDGTRLSIL.

This clone was seen just once. The rearrangement uses TRBV6-4 and TRBJ1-5, with 7 nucleotides matching TRBD1. Looked up from germline, CDR1 is MRHNA and CDR2 is SNTAGT. V shed 5 bases and J 4 bases; nucleotides not matched to a gene: 5. The CDR3 is 14 amino acids. The CDR3 region has the DNA TGTGCCAGCAGTCGCGGGACAGAGAATCAGCCCCAGCATTTT. It specifies CASSRGTENQPQHF.

As regards this clone: Compared with germline, one end of the junction differs, possibly owing to a read error. The chain recombines TRBV2 with TRBJ2-4; 16 bases align to TRBD2. Per the germline V gene, CDR1 is SNHLY and CDR2 is FYNNEI. CDR3 size: 12 residues. The CDR3 is CASGGLAGGEDF. The CDR3 coding sequence is TGTGCCAGCGGGGGACTAGCGGGAGGGGAAGACTTC.

This clone was observed a single time. This chain connects TRBV2 to TRBJ1-1, with unresolved D. V was shortened by 8 bases and J by 5 bases, with 18 bases between the two germline ends. The length of the CDR3 is 14 residues. The germline V gene has CDR1 SNHLY and CDR2 FYNNEI. This CDR3 reads CASLRRGFFTEAFF. The CDR3 DNA sequence: TGTGCCAGCCTTCGGAGAGGTTTCTTTACTGAAGCTTTCTTT.

DNA of the CDR3: TGTGCCACCCAACAAAACAGGGAGTCGAATGAAGCTTTCTTT. Its translation: CATQQNRESNEAFF. The J gene is TRBJ1-1, the V gene TRBV5-4; D perhaps matches TRBD1 (6 bases). The CDR3 extends over 14 amino acids. Trimming removed 9 bases at V and 7 bases at J, with 22 bases between. Germline loops: CDR1 SGHNT, CDR2 YYREEE (reference sequence).

The chain recombines TRBV18 with TRBJ2-1; TRBD2 matches at 11 bases. The CDR3 length is 15 residues. J gave up 5 bases and V 5 bases, and 5 bases lay outside the gene matches. CDR1 is KGHSH, CDR2 LQKENI, per germline. The CDR3 loop is CASSNGLAGNNEQFF. The DNA of the CDR3 is TGTGCCAGCTCAAATGGACTAGCGGGCAACAATGAGCAGTTCTTC.

CDR3 loop: CASTEASGTDTQYF. CDR3 coding DNA: TGTGCCAGCACTGAGGCTAGCGGCACAGATACGCAGTATTTT. This chain joins TRBV2 and TRBJ2-3; a possible D gene is TRBD2 (6 bases). The CDR3 covers 14 residues. The V end was cut by 7 bases, the J end by 1 base, with 12 bases between. The germline V gene encodes CDR1 SNHLY and CDR2 FYNNEI.

This clone was seen a single time. J is TRBJ2-5 and V is TRBV5-6; 11 bases are shared with TRBD1. The germline CDR1 and CDR2 sequences are SGHDT and YYEEEE. This CDR3 region has 16 residues. V dropped 2 bases and J dropped 5; count of bases not matched to a gene: 8. This CDR3 is CASSFRDRGAGETQYF. The CDR3 nucleotides are TGTGCCAGCAGCTTCCGGGACAGGGGGGCGGGGGAGACCCAGTACTTC.

The chain has TRBV2 and TRBJ2-2, with a possible D match to TRBD2 (5 bases). This CDR3 has 15 amino acids. Germline V gene data show CDR1 as SNHLY and CDR2 as FYNNEI. V lost 7 bases and J lost 0, with 12 bases in between. The CDR3: CASKTGNSNTGELFF. Here the CDR3 DNA reads TGTGCCAGCAAGACGGGGAACTCGAACACCGGGGAGCTGTTTTTT.